In this sample, the clone carrying this T cell receptor beta chain turned up a few times. Its specificity is not known. Combining a sample-barcoded 5' primer with a J-beta primer mix, a second PCR ran for roughly 6 to 11 cycles. All cDNA molecules were each tagged by a template-switch adaptor with 12 random nucleotides. MiXCR was run by TCRdb on the 5' RACE reads, yielding one entry per CDR3 protein. The table has more than 500,000 distinct CDR3 sequences, about 27% seen once. These data are taken from a study of blood T cells in healthy people across ages. Findings and caveats of the study: Significant beta diversity loss was already apparent by age roughly 40, declining roughly linearly.

With 0 bases removed from V and 2 bases from J, the gap between germline ends came to 9 bases. The CDR3 is 14 amino acids. The germline V gene has CDR1 DFQATT and CDR2 SNEGSKA (reference sequence). The data were also submitted as part of a second study, on T cells of mothers and their children. As that report states: A few healthy Caucasian mothers gave samples, and so did their six children.

The gene calls are TRBV20-1 and TRBJ2-3; D gene ambiguous. Sequences were obtained from blood. This receptor was identified in a boy aged 2 to 10 in good health. Here the CDR3 DNA reads TGCAGTGCTAGAGAGGGCTCGATCACAGATACGCAGTATTTT. Residues: CSAREGSITDTQYF.